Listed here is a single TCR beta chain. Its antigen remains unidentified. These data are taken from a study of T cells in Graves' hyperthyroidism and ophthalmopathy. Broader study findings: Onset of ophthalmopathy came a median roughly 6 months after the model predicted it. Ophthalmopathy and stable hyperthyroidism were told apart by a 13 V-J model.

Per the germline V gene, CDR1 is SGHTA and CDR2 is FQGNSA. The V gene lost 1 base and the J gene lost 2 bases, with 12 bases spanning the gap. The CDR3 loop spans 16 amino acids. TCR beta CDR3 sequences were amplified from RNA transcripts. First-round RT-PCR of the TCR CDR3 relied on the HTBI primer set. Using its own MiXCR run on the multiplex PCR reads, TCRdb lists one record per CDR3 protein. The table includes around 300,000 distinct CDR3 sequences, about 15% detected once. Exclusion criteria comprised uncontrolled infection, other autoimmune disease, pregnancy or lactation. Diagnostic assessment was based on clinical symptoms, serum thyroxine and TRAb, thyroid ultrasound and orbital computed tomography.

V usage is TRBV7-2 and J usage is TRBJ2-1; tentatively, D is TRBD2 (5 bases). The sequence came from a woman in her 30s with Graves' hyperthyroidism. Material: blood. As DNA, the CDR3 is TGTGCCAGCAGCTTAGGTCTAGCCCAACCCTACAATGAGCAGTTCTTC. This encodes CASSLGLAQPYNEQFF. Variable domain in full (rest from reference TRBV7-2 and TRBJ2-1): GAGVSQSPSNKVTEKGKDVELRCDPISGHTALYWYRQSLGQGLEFLIYFQGNSAPDKSGLPSDRFSAERTGGSVSTLTIQRTQQEDSAVYLCASSLGLAQPYNEQFFGPGTRLTVL.